Listed here are 2 T cell receptor beta chains from one sample, sequenced in a study of a mutant IDH1 vaccine in newly diagnosed glioma. Here immunoSEQ multiplex PCR was the method, and the copy in TCRdb shows in-frame clones only, minus some. The sample has about 38,000 clones; about 80% are singletons. Time point here: week 5, during vaccination. Each vaccine dose was 300 ug of mutant IDH1 20-mer peptide, with topical imiquimod. Their specific antigens are unknown. The specimen comprised PBMCs, sampled from a glioma patient whose treatment included an IDH1 peptide vaccine. The receptors were sampled from a man aged 35 to 55 with glioma.

This chain joins TRBV5-1 and TRBJ2-5; D tentatively fits TRBD1 or TRBD2 (7 bases each). V dropped 6 bases and J dropped 1 base, with 13 bases sitting between them. Germline V gives CDR1 SGHRS, CDR2 YFSETQ. There are 14 residues in the CDR3. The CDR3 reads CASKGGDSQETQYF. The CDR3, as DNA: TGCGCCAGCAAGGGGGGGGACAGCCAAGAGACCCAGTACTTC.

This clone has only one observation. The chain carries TRBV29-1 and TRBJ1-2; 10 nucleotides line up with TRBD1. The CDR3 totals 13 residues. In germline, CDR1 is SQVTM, CDR2 ANQGSEA. V gave up 4 bases and J gave up 3 bases; unmatched junction bases: 2. This CDR3 is CSVVGTGDYGYTF. The CDR3 coding sequence is TGCAGCGTTGTGGGGACAGGGGACTATGGCTACACCTTC.